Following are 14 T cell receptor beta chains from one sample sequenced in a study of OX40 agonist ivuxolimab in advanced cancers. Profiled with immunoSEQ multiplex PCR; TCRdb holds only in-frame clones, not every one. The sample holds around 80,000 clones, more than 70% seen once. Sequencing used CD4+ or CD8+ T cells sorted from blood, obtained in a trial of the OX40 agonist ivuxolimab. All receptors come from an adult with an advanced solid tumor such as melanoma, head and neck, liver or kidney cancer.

The DNA of the CDR3 is TGTGCCTGGAGTGCGGCGACTAGCGGGAGAAGGAATGAGCAGTTCTTC. It codes for CAWSAATSGRRNEQFF. V and J are TRBV30 and TRBJ2-1, with 12 bases aligning to TRBD2. V lost 1 base and J lost 7; bases outside the gene matches: 8. This CDR3 region has 16 residues. Germline-derived CDR1 and CDR2 are GTSNPN and SVGIG (reference sequence).

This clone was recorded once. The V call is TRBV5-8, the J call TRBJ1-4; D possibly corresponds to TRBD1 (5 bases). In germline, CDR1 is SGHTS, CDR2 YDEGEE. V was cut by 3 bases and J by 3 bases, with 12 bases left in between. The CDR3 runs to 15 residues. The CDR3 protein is CASSWGTRANEKLFF. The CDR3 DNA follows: TGTGCCAGCAGCTGGGGGACGAGAGCTAATGAAAAACTGTTTTTT.

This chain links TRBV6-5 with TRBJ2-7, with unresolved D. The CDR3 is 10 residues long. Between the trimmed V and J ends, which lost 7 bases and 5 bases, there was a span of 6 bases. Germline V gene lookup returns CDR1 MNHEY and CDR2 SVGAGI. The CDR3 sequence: CASTGNEQYF. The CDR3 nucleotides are TGTGCCAGCACTGGCAACGAGCAGTACTTC.

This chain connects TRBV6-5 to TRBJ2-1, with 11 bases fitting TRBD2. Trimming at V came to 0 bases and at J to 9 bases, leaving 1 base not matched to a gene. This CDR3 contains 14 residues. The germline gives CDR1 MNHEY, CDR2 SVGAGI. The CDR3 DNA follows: TGTGCCAGCAGTTACTCCCTAGCGGGGGGTGAGCAGTTCTTC. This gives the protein CASSYSLAGGEQFF.

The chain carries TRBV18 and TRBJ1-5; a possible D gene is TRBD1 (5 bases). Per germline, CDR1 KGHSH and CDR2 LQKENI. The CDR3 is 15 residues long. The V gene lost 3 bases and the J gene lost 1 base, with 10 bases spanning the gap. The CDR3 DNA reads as TGTGCCAGCTCACCTCCCGACAGAAGCAATCAGCCCCAGCATTTT. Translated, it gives CASSPPDRSNQPQHF.

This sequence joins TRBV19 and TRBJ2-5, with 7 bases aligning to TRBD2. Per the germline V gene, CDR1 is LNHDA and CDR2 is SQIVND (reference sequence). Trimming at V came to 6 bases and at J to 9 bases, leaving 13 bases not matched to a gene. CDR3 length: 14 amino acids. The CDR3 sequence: CASSPTSPGRAQYF. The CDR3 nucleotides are TGTGCCAGTAGCCCCACATCACCGGGGAGGGCCCAGTACTTC.

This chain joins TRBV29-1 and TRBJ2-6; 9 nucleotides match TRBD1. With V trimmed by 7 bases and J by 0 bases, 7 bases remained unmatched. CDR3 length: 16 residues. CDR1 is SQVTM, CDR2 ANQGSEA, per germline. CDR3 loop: CSAWDRDYSGANVLTF. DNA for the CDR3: TGCAGCGCCTGGGACAGGGACTACTCTGGGGCCAACGTCCTGACTTTC.

The CDR3 region has the DNA TGTGCCAGCAGCTTGGGACAGCTATTAACATCAGCTTTCTTT. Its protein is CASSLGQLLTSAFF. This chain links TRBV5-8 with TRBJ1-1; D might be TRBD1 (5 bases). The CDR3 loop spans 14 amino acids. Trimming shortened V by 0 bases and J by 10 bases, and 16 bases separated the two germline ends. Germline-derived CDR1 and CDR2 are SGHTS and YDEGEE.

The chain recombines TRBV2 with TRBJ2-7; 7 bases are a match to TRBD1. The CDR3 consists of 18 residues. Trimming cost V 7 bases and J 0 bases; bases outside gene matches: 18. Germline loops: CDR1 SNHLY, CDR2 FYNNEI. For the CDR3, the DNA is TGTGCCAGCACTCGAACCGGGACAGCGGTTTCCAGCTCCTACGAGCAGTACTTC. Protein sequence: CASTRTGTAVSSSYEQYF.

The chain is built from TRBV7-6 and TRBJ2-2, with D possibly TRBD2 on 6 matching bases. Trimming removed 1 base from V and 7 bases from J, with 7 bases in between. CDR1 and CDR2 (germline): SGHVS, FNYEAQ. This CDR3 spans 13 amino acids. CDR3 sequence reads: CASSLEEGGELFF. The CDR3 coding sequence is TGTGCCAGCAGCTTAGAGGAGGGCGGGGAGCTGTTTTTT.

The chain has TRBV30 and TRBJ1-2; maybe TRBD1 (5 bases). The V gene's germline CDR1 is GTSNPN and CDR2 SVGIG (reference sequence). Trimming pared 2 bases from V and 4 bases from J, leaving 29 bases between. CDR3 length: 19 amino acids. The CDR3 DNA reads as TGTGCCTGGAGTTCCCGAAGGCCGGGACTCCACCCGGCGAGCTATGGCTACACCTTC. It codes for CAWSSRRPGLHPASYGYTF.

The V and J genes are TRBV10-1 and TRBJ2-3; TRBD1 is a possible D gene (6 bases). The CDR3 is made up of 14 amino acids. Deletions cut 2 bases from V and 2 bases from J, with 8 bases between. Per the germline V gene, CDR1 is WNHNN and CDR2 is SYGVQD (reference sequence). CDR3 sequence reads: CASSEGQPTDTQYF. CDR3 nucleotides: TGCGCCAGCAGTGAGGGACAGCCCACAGATACGCAGTATTTT.

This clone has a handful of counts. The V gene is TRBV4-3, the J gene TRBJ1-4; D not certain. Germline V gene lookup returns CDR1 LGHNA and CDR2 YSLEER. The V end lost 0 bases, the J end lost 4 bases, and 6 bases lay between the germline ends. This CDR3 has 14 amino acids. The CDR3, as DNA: TGCGCCAGCAGCCAAGACAGGATTAATGAAAAACTGTTTTTT. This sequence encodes CASSQDRINEKLFF.

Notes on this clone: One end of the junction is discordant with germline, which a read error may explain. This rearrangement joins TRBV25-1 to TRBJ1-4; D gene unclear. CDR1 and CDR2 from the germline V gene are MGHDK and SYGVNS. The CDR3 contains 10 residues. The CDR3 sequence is CASQNEKLFF. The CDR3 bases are TGTGCCAGCCAGAATGAGAAACTGTTTTTT.